A single T cell receptor beta chain is shown here with its context. The antigen is unknown. The TCR library protocol was used to attach unique molecular identifiers. These identifiers were attached to individual cDNA molecules. TCRdb processed the 5' RACE reads anew with MiXCR; each CDR3 protein has one entry. The table shows tens of thousands of distinct CDR3 sequences, with 8.5% to 12% occurring only once. The sample originates from a study of early T cells in non-severe SARS-CoV-2 infection. Across the study: Sequencing input comprised bulk RNA from unsorted whole blood; chain pairing was not available. Findings and limits, study-wide: Matching with VDJdb favored anti-spike CD8 responses (missing private and CD4 specificities).

Trimming left V 0 bases short and J 0 bases short, with 8 bases between. Germline lookup yields CDR1 MGHRA and CDR2 YSYEKL. CDR3 length: 15 residues. This chain uses TRBV4-1 with TRBJ2-5; unclear D gene. The sample consisted of whole blood. This TCR derives from an adult who was a healthcare worker with PCR-confirmed SARS-CoV-2 infection or an uninfected control (not recorded which). The CDR3 region has the DNA TGCGCCAGCAGCCAAGACGGGTTGAACCAAGAGACCCAGTACTTC. This encodes CASSQDGLNQETQYF.